This is a list of T cell receptor beta chains from one sample in a study of CXCR3-negative and CXCR3-positive naive CD8 T cells. TCRdb reprocessed the 5' RACE reads, keeping one entry per CDR3 protein, no DNA. Its table lists about 48,000 distinct CDR3 sequences. The sequenced sample consisted of memory CD8+ T cells from blood. Every receptor here comes from a human donor in good health. Some clones in this sample may be carry-over from other donors' samples. Both conserved end residues are part of each CDR3.

j_call	cdr3_length	v_call	cdr3_aa
TRBJ2-7	13	TRBV5-4	CASGTGISYEQYF
TRBJ2-7	14	TRBV29-1	CSVHFPGTRDEQYF
TRBJ2-2	16	TRBV7-7	CASSTLAGENTGELFF
TRBJ2-7	16	TRBV5-1	CASSFKRGDPSYEQYF
TRBJ2-5	16	TRBV15	CATSRDEPGGRETQYF
TRBJ1-1	13	TRBV30	CAWRGTGVTEAFF
TRBJ2-1	14	TRBV7-9	CASNIQGSHNEQFF
TRBJ2-2	14	TRBV28	CASSFTGVGGELFF
TRBJ2-3	14	TRBV10-3	CAIDPGGRSDTQYF
TRBJ2-7	19	TRBV11-3	CASSPAYRLAGLASYEQYF
TRBJ2-5	13	TRBV29-1	CSVSGLRGETQYF
TRBJ2-7	13	TRBV12-3/TRBV12-4	CASRGDGPREQYF
TRBJ1-6	14	TRBV27	CASSLNRGVSPLHF
TRBJ2-1	11	TRBV5-5	CASRMLAEQFF
TRBJ2-5	13	TRBV28	CASRRGFGETQYF
TRBJ2-7	17	TRBV6-2/TRBV6-3	CASSSLLTLAEPYEQYF
TRBJ2-5	11	TRBV28	CASRQGETQYF
TRBJ2-1	15	TRBV7-2	CASSLGWGAYNEQFF
TRBJ1-1	17	TRBV25-1	CASSDLRESATNTEAFF
TRBJ2-1	16	TRBV15	CATSRGDGGVNNEQFF
TRBJ1-2	12	TRBV7-9	CASSSGWDGYTF
TRBJ2-2	16	TRBV7-8	CASSLGGGLYTGELFF
TRBJ2-1	15	TRBV6-5	CASSLETSGNNEQFF
TRBJ2-1	14	TRBV4-1	CASSQEKLNNDQFF
TRBJ2-2	15	TRBV6-4	CASSEQAGVAGELFF
TRBJ2-7	16	TRBV28	CASSSFRDLRGYEQYF
TRBJ2-7	15	TRBV5-1	CASSLGPSEAYEQYF
TRBJ2-1	12	TRBV12-3/TRBV12-4	CASTPDFNEQFF
TRBJ1-3	17	TRBV5-1	CASSWIPGQSSGNTIYF
TRBJ2-1	15	TRBV6-1	CASSERGSVYNEQFF
TRBJ2-3	14	TRBV28	CASSFWVGLDTQYF
TRBJ2-1	14	TRBV29-1	CSVSGSDRSNEQFF
TRBJ1-1	14	TRBV21-1	CASSKLGGLTEAFF
TRBJ2-5	13	TRBV12-3/TRBV12-4	CASSLDTEETQYF
TRBJ1-6	17	TRBV21-1	CASSTERTGCPHSPLHF
TRBJ1-4	15	TRBV15	CATSRWPRENEKLFF
TRBJ2-7	13	TRBV28	CASSRSGGYEQYF
TRBJ2-7	14	TRBV6-5	CASSYSTGDYEQYF